This is a list of T cell receptor beta chains from one sample in a study of blood T cells in healthy people across ages. TCRdb used MiXCR to reprocess the 5' RACE reads, holding one entry per CDR3 protein. The repertoire holds more than 900,000 distinct CDR3 sequences, with approximately 25% as singletons. The sample was also linked to a second study, of T cells of mothers and their children.

The sequencing input was blood. All receptors derive from a girl aged 2 to 10 in good health. Both conserved end residues are part of each CDR3. The order of the fields is J gene, clone size, V gene, D gene, CDR3 protein, CDR3 DNA. The D gene is left open where the match is weak. Size is omitted from some rows. Given values are once, few, many or a class for expanded clones.

TRBJ2-5 few TRBV15 . CATSRFPKPSGQETQYF TGTGCCACCAGCAGATTTCCCAAGCCCTCCGGCCAAGAGACCCAGTACTTC
TRBJ2-5 . TRBV20-1 . CSAISGRGGETQYF TGCAGTGCTATCTCGGGGCGGGGCGGAGAGACCCAGTACTTC
TRBJ2-1 . TRBV12-3/TRBV12-4 . CASSPGHQGSF TGTGCCAGCAGTCCTGGACACCAGGGGTCCTTC
TRBJ2-5 . TRBV6-6 TRBD2 CASRPTQREQYF TGTGCCAGCAGACCCACCCAGCGGGAGCAGTACTTC
TRBJ2-5 . TRBV28 TRBD2 CASSFQLAGESGETQYF TGTGCCAGCAGTTTCCAACTAGCGGGAGAATCCGGTGAGACCCAGTACTTC
TRBJ2-1 . TRBV3-1 . CASSSGGQSYNEQFF TGTGCCAGCAGTTCCGGGGGACAGAGCTACAATGAGCAGTTCTTC
TRBJ2-1 . TRBV19 . CASSRGVPTYNEQFF TGTGCCAGTAGTCGGGGAGTTCCCACCTACAATGAGCAGTTCTTC
TRBJ2-7 . TRBV5-6 . CASSYWGITYEQYF TGTGCCAGCAGCTATTGGGGAATAACCTACGAGCAGTACTTC
TRBJ1-1 . TRBV28 . CASSLTARGTEAFF TGTGCCAGCAGTCTAACAGCAAGGGGCACTGAAGCTTTCTTT
TRBJ2-1 few TRBV20-1 . CSASGYEQFF TGCAGTGCTTCGGGGTACGAGCAGTTCTTC
TRBJ2-7 . TRBV6-1 . CASEGESYEQYF TGTGCCAGCGAGGGCGAGTCCTACGAGCAGTACTTC
TRBJ2-7 many TRBV12-3/TRBV12-4 . CASTFGGGEQYF TGTGCCAGCACCTTCGGGGGAGGCGAGCAGTACTTC
TRBJ2-7 few TRBV13 . CASSPPLADYEQYF TGTGCCAGCAGCCCCCCGCTAGCCGACTACGAGCAGTACTTC
TRBJ2-1 few TRBV4-1 TRBD1 CASSQGVYNEQFF TGTGCCAGCAGCCAGGGGGTGTACAATGAGCAGTTCTTC
TRBJ2-3 . TRBV29-1 . CSVGGAWGRGTDTQYF TGCAGCGTTGGGGGAGCGTGGGGGCGCGGCACAGATACGCAGTATTTT
TRBJ1-4 many TRBV29-1 . CSVRWTTNEKLFF TGCAGCGTCCGCTGGACAACTAATGAAAAACTGTTTTTT
TRBJ2-1 few TRBV7-2 . CASTGTSWNNEQFF TGTGCCAGCACCGGGACTTCATGGAACAATGAGCAGTTCTTC
TRBJ2-5 few TRBV12-3/TRBV12-4 TRBD2 CASSSGTIPFQETQYF TGTGCCAGCAGCTCCGGGACTATCCCTTTCCAAGAGACCCAGTACTTC
TRBJ1-1 few TRBV7-2 . CASSFPEWRVNTEAFF TGTGCCAGCAGCTTTCCCGAGTGGAGGGTGAACACTGAAGCTTTCTTT
TRBJ1-5 . TRBV12-3/TRBV12-4 TRBD1 CASSGRTGGAGQPQHF TGTGCCAGCAGTGGGAGGACAGGGGGCGCTGGACAGCCCCAGCATTTT
TRBJ2-3 . TRBV18 TRBD2 CASSSPGLARADTQYF TGTGCCAGCTCATCGCCGGGACTAGCAAGGGCAGATACGCAGTATTTT
TRBJ2-5 . TRBV27 TRBD1 CASSLLTGGGETQYF TGTGCCAGCAGCCTCCTCACAGGGGGAGGAGAGACCCAGTACTTC
TRBJ1-2 . TRBV11-2 TRBD1 CASSRQGQSGYTF TGTGCCAGCAGCCGACAGGGTCAGTCGGGCTACACCTTC
TRBJ2-4 few TRBV24-1 TRBD2 CATSVGGGIQYF TGTGCCACCAGTGTGGGGGGGGGCATTCAGTACTTC
TRBJ2-5 few TRBV5-8 . CASSLANREETQYF TGTGCCAGCAGCTTGGCGAATAGGGAAGAGACCCAGTACTTC
TRBJ2-4 few TRBV21-1 . CASSKNERGPHIQYF TGTGCCAGCAGCAAAAACGAGAGGGGGCCCCACATTCAGTACTTC
TRBJ2-3 few TRBV11-2 . CASSLTFYTDTQYF TGTGCCAGCAGCTTAACCTTCTACACAGATACGCAGTATTTT
TRBJ2-5 few TRBV29-1 . CSVSEGETQYF TGCAGCGTTTCGGAGGGGGAGACCCAGTACTTC
TRBJ1-1 . TRBV29-1 . CSVVDTLNTEAFF TGCAGCGTTGTGGACACCCTGAACACTGAAGCTTTCTTT
TRBJ2-7 few TRBV7-6 . CASSLFSKDSDEQYF TGTGCCAGCAGCTTATTCTCGAAGGACTCCGACGAGCAGTACTTC
TRBJ2-7 few TRBV29-1 . CSVQSGPTYEQYF TGCAGCGTTCAGTCGGGCCCGACCTACGAGCAGTACTTC
TRBJ1-2 . TRBV4-3 . CASSQDRGVSAGYTF TGCGCCAGCAGCCAAGATAGGGGGGTCAGCGCTGGCTACACCTTC
TRBJ2-1 . TRBV28 . CASRPTRTFYNEQFF TGTGCCAGCAGGCCCACTAGAACCTTTTACAATGAGCAGTTCTTC
TRBJ2-4 few TRBV6-2/TRBV6-3 . CASSPDTLAKNIQYF TGTGCCAGCAGTCCGGACACCTTAGCCAAAAACATTCAGTACTTC
TRBJ2-1 few TRBV20-1 . CSAVTSGRPFYNEQFF TGCAGTGCAGTGACTAGTGGGAGGCCGTTTTACAATGAGCAGTTCTTC
TRBJ1-6 . TRBV10-3 . CAISDILSSYNSPLHF TGTGCCATCAGTGACATTCTGAGCTCCTATAATTCACCCCTCCACTTT
TRBJ2-7 . TRBV7-8 TRBD2 CASRSAGTRNEQYF TGTGCCAGCAGGTCCGCCGGGACTAGAAACGAGCAGTACTTC
TRBJ2-2 . TRBV4-1 TRBD2 CASSPWGGDGELFF TGCGCCAGCAGCCCATGGGGGGGAGACGGGGAGCTGTTTTTT
TRBJ2-6 . TRBV7-9 . CASSSLAPGANVLTF TGTGCCAGCAGCTCGTTAGCACCGGGGGCCAACGTCCTGACTTTC
TRBJ2-1 few TRBV7-9 . CASSQASDPYNEQFF TGTGCCAGCAGCCAAGCTAGCGACCCCTACAATGAGCAGTTCTTC